Presented here are 14 T cell receptor beta chains from one specimen sequenced in a study of blood T cells in healthy people across ages. Next came a second PCR, run for 7 to 11 cycles, which used a sample-barcoded 5' primer along with a J-beta primer mix. Via MiXCR, TCRdb re-called the 5' RACE reads, giving one row per CDR3 protein. The sample shows 550,000 to 650,000 distinct CDR3 sequences, about 27% of them seen only once. This same sample was also taken into another study, of T cells of mothers and their children.

Sequenced: blood. These TCRs come from a boy aged 2 to 10 in good health.

J is TRBJ2-7 and V is TRBV28; D not resolved. Trimming left V 5 bases short and J 4 bases short, with 12 bases between. In germline, CDR1 is MDHEN, CDR2 SYDVKM. The CDR3 has 13 amino acids. CDR3 amino acids: CASSPTQAYEQYF. CDR3 sequence (DNA): TGTGCCAGCAGTCCCACACAAGCATACGAGCAGTACTTC.

This clonotype appeared once. J is TRBJ1-2 and V is TRBV28; D perhaps matches TRBD1 (5 bases). The germline CDR1 and CDR2 sequences are MDHEN and SYDVKM. Between the trimmed V and J ends, which lost 3 bases and 7 bases, there was a span of 15 bases. There are 14 residues in the CDR3. The CDR3 DNA is TGTGCCAGCAGTTTCTCAGACAGACGAAGTGGCTACACCTTC. Translating gives CASSFSDRRSGYTF.

This clonotype was observed a handful of times. The V call is TRBV5-1, the J call TRBJ1-1, with 7 bases aligning to TRBD1. CDR1 SGHRS and CDR2 YFSETQ come from the germline V gene. This CDR3 comprises 14 residues. Trimming at V came to 1 base and at J to 6 bases, leaving 6 bases not matched to a gene. DNA of the CDR3: TGCGCCAGCAGCTTGTTGGCAGGGGGACCTGAAGCTTTCTTT. Translated: CASSLLAGGPEAFF.

This sequence joins TRBV7-9 and TRBJ2-5, with TRBD2 matching 12 bases. Matching the DNA end better, TRBJ2-1 makes the J call doubtful. Germline values: CDR1 SEHNR, CDR2 FQNEAQ (reference sequence). There are 16 residues in the CDR3. The CDR3 loop reads CASSLEASGGAREQFF. For the CDR3, the DNA is TGTGCCAGCAGCTTAGAGGCTAGCGGGGGGGCTAGGGAGCAGTTCTTC.

This chain joins TRBV20-1 and TRBJ2-3; D is perhaps TRBD1 (5 bases). Trimming cost V 3 bases and J 4 bases, with 14 bases left between them. The V gene's germline CDR1 is DFQATT and CDR2 SNEGSKA (reference sequence). The CDR3 length is 14 residues. The CDR3 loop is CSASQGITADTQYF. The CDR3 coding sequence is TGCAGTGCTAGCCAGGGTATTACGGCAGATACGCAGTATTTT.

The chain joins TRBV28 to TRBJ1-2, with D possibly being TRBD1 (5 bases). The CDR3 totals 14 residues. Germline V gene lookup returns CDR1 MDHEN and CDR2 SYDVKM. V was trimmed by 5 bases and J by 5 bases, leaving 15 bases between them. This chain's CDR3 is CASSPGGRSYGYTF. The CDR3 region has the DNA TGTGCCAGCAGTCCCGGGGGAAGGTCGTATGGCTACACCTTC.

This clonotype was counted only a few times. The chain recombines TRBV7-9 with TRBJ2-5; possible D gene TRBD2, 5 bases. V lost 7 bases and J 4 bases, leaving 22 bases between the germline ends. This CDR3 spans 16 amino acids. Germline lookup yields CDR1 SEHNR and CDR2 FQNEAQ (reference sequence). CDR3 nucleotides: TGTGCCAGCACCCTCACATCCGGTGCCCGGGGAGAGACCCAGTACTTC. Its protein product is CASTLTSGARGETQYF.

The chain employs TRBV21-1 and TRBJ2-7; the table's TRBD1 call for D was not verified on the DNA. TRBV21-1 is given as a pseudogene. The length of the CDR3 is 15 residues. This CDR3 reads CASSPGTFNTYEQYF. The CDR3 DNA reads as TGTGCCAGCAGCCCCGGGACCTTTAATACCTACGAGCAGTACTTC.

Points on this clonotype: One end of the junction fails to match germline, which may point to a read error. In nucleotides, the CDR3 is TGCGCCAGCAGTCGGGGACTAGCCTGGGATACGCAGTATTTT. It translates to CASSRGLAWDTQYF. J is TRBJ2-3 and V is TRBV12-3 or TRBV12-4; 9 positions agree with TRBD2. This CDR3 region has 14 residues.

The V call is TRBV20-1, the J call TRBJ2-7; 8 nucleotides line up with TRBD1. Germline CDR1 DFQATT, CDR2 SNEGSKA (reference sequence). The length of the CDR3 is 13 residues. V dropped 2 bases and J dropped 3; count of bases not matched to a gene: 3. The CDR3 region has the DNA TGCAGTGCTAGAAACAGGGGGAGCTACGAGCAGTACTTC. This codes for CSARNRGSYEQYF.

The chain employs TRBV7-2 and TRBJ2-1; the D gene is possibly TRBD2 (6 bases). This CDR3 contains 12 residues. V lost 5 bases to trimming and J lost 9 bases, with 11 bases between them. The germline gives CDR1 SGHTA, CDR2 FQGNSA. The CDR3 protein is CASSPTRVEQFF. The CDR3 DNA reads as TGTGCCAGCAGCCCGACTAGGGTTGAGCAGTTCTTC.

This clonotype was seen just once. The rearrangement uses TRBV30 and TRBJ1-4; 9 bases agree with TRBD1. Trimming took 3 bases from V and 8 from J; bases not matched to a gene: 4. The CDR3 totals 13 residues. Germline CDR1 GTSNPN, CDR2 SVGIG (reference sequence). For the CDR3, the DNA is TGTGCCTGGAGGACAGGGGGACCCGAAAAACTGTTTTTT. This sequence encodes CAWRTGGPEKLFF.

The rearrangement uses TRBV18 and TRBJ2-5, with 9 bases matching TRBD2. The CDR3 is 16 residues long. Germline V gives CDR1 KGHSH, CDR2 LQKENI. The ends lost 3 bases at V and 1 base at J; junction bases unmatched: 6. The CDR3 reads CASSPLAGTVQETQYF. CDR3 DNA sequence: TGTGCCAGCTCACCCCTAGCGGGGACCGTCCAAGAGACCCAGTACTTC.

Details on this clonotype: At one end the junction does not follow the germline gene, possibly because of a read error. The V and J genes are TRBV14 and TRBJ1-4; TRBD1 might be the D (5 bases). The CDR3 runs 16 residues. In germline, CDR1 is SGHDN, CDR2 FVKESK. In nucleotides, the CDR3 is TGTGCCAGCAGCCAACCTGGAACAGGAAACTATGAAGAACTGTTTTTT. Amino acids: CASSQPGTGNYEELFF. Full variable domain (remainder filled in from reference TRBV14 and TRBJ1-4): EAGVTQFPSHSVIEKGQTVTLRCDPISGHDNLYWYRRVMGKEIKFLLHFVKESKQDESGMPNNRFLAERTGGTYSTLKVQPAELEDSGVYFCASSQPGTGNYEELFFGSGTQLSVL.